The 20 T cell receptor beta chains presented below share a single source sample, sequenced in a study of CD8+ T cells in alopecia areata. RNA extraction and reverse transcription yielded cDNA as sequencing template. Profiling relied on immunoSEQ multiplex PCR, and the TCRdb table lists in-frame clones only, not all of them. This sample has 150,000 or so clones; around 50% occur once, and the top ten carry 5% to 7%. Specimen: CD4+ T cells sorted from blood, collected at week 0. Every receptor here comes from a human donor with alopecia areata.

The DNA of the CDR3 is TGTGCCAGTAGTATAATCGTGGTGGACTATGGCTACACCTTC. It codes for CASSIIVVDYGYTF. The V and J genes are TRBV19 and TRBJ1-2; D unresolved. The CDR3 spans 14 residues. V gave up 2 bases and J gave up 3 bases, with 10 bases separating them. The germline V gene encodes CDR1 LNHDA and CDR2 SQIVND (reference sequence).

V usage is TRBV7-9 and J usage is TRBJ2-5; the D call may be TRBD1 or TRBD2 (5 bases each). CDR1 SEHNR and CDR2 FQNEAQ come from the germline V gene (reference sequence). The germline V and J ends were trimmed by 0 bases and 3 bases, with 14 bases remaining between them. The CDR3 sequence is 16 residues long. CDR3 sequence: CASSLAVGTNEETQYF. The CDR3 region has the DNA TGTGCCAGCAGCTTAGCCGTCGGGACGAATGAAGAGACCCAGTACTTC.

The chain uses TRBV27 and TRBJ1-2; TRBD1 matches 9 bases. There are 15 residues in the CDR3. V lost 5 bases, J lost 3 bases, and 7 bases stayed unmatched. Germline V gene data show CDR1 as MNHEY and CDR2 as SMNVEV (reference sequence). CDR3 residues: CASSPGQGRYYGYTF. The CDR3 DNA reads TGTGCCAGCAGTCCTGGACAGGGGAGATACTATGGCTACACCTTC.

J is TRBJ2-1 and V is TRBV2, with D possibly TRBD2 on 5 matching bases. The V and J ends lost 7 bases and 0 bases respectively, with 10 bases between them. There are 14 residues in the CDR3. CDR1 is SNHLY, CDR2 FYNNEI, per germline. CDR3 coding DNA: TGTGCCAGCAATCGGGAAAGCTCCTACAATGAGCAGTTCTTC. Protein sequence: CASNRESSYNEQFF.

This clone was detected a few times. The chain combines TRBV30 with TRBJ2-2; 7 positions agree with TRBD2. The CDR3 is made up of 14 amino acids. Germline CDR1 GTSNPN, CDR2 SVGIG (reference sequence). The trim removed 5 bases at V and 2 bases at J, leaving 5 bases unmatched. The CDR3 sequence: CAWGMGLNTGELFF. The DNA of the CDR3 is TGTGCCTGGGGTATGGGACTAAACACCGGGGAGCTGTTTTTT.

This clone was picked up a small number of times. The chain is built from TRBV4-3 and TRBJ2-4; D not resolved. The CDR3 length is 13 residues. The germline V gene has CDR1 LGHNA and CDR2 YSLEER. V dropped 0 bases and J dropped 6 bases, with 6 bases sitting between them. CDR3 sequence: CASSQDQLNIQYF. For the CDR3, the DNA is TGCGCCAGCAGCCAAGACCAATTAAACATTCAGTACTTC.

V usage is TRBV7-9 and J usage is TRBJ1-2; D gene ambiguous. The CDR3 is made up of 13 amino acids. CDR1 and CDR2 (germline): SEHNR, FQNEAQ (reference sequence). Trimming cost V 0 bases and J 8 bases, with 10 bases left between them. The CDR3 reads CASSLAGPAGYTF. The CDR3 DNA is TGTGCCAGCAGCTTAGCGGGCCCAGCAGGCTACACCTTC.

The chain links TRBV11-2 to TRBJ2-7; 9 nucleotides agree with TRBD1. There are 16 residues in the CDR3. Germline CDR1 reads SGHAT; CDR2 reads FQNNGV. With V trimmed by 4 bases and J by 2 bases, 9 bases remained unmatched. CDR3 DNA sequence: TGTGCCAGCAGCTACCTTGCCGGGACAGGGACCTACGAGCAGTACTTC. Encoded protein: CASSYLAGTGTYEQYF.

V and J are TRBV7-2 and TRBJ2-5; D ambiguous. CDR1 is SGHTA, CDR2 FQGNSA, per germline. Trimming stripped 3 bases from V and 7 bases from J, with 12 bases between. The CDR3 loop spans 13 amino acids. For the CDR3, the DNA is TGTGCCAGCAGCTTCAGACGGTTGGGGACCCAGTACTTC. It encodes CASSFRRLGTQYF.

The chain has TRBV6-5 and TRBJ1-1, with a weak D call TRBD1 (6 bases). Trimming took off 2 bases at V and 7 bases at J, with 14 bases between the two ends. Germline V gives CDR1 MNHEY, CDR2 SVGAGI. There are 14 residues in the CDR3. In DNA, the CDR3 is TGTGCCAGCAGTTACACTACAGGGATCGGTGAAGCTTTCTTT. Encoded protein: CASSYTTGIGEAFF.

Only a few counts were recorded for this clone. J is TRBJ2-3 and V is TRBV20-1; D call uncertain. Germline assignment: CDR1 DFQATT and CDR2 SNEGSKA (reference sequence). V lost 6 bases and J lost 4, with 8 bases in between. This CDR3 spans 11 amino acids. The CDR3 here is CSAPTADTQYF. Written as DNA, the CDR3 is TGCAGTGCCCCTACGGCAGATACGCAGTATTTT.

The chain links TRBV7-9 to TRBJ2-5; 8 bases fit TRBD1. V shed 4 bases, J shed 4 bases, and the junction held 5 bases outside the gene matches. CDR3 size: 14 residues. Germline assignment: CDR1 SEHNR and CDR2 FQNEAQ (reference sequence). Here the CDR3 DNA reads TGTGCCAGCAGCTCGCGGACAGGGCCAGAGACCCAGTACTTC. It yields the protein CASSSRTGPETQYF.

This clone was observed a single time. The V and J genes are TRBV5-4 and TRBJ2-5; 10 nucleotides line up with TRBD2. Trimming took 5 bases from V and 4 from J; bases not matched to a gene: 8. The CDR3 runs 15 residues. Looked up from germline, CDR1 is SGHNT and CDR2 is YYREEE (reference sequence). As DNA, the CDR3 is TGTGCCAGCAGATCTTTAGCGGGGGGCATAGAGACCCAGTACTTC. Amino acid sequence: CASRSLAGGIETQYF. Supplemented by reference TRBV5-4 and TRBJ2-5, the full variable domain reads ETGVTQSPTHLIKTRGQQVTLRCSSQSGHNTVSWYQQALGQGPQFIFQYYREEENGRGNFPPRFSGLQFPNYSSELNVNALELDDSALYLCASRSLAGGIETQYFGPGTRLLVL.

The rearrangement links TRBV29-1 to TRBJ2-3; D is unclear. The germline V gene has CDR1 SQVTM and CDR2 ANQGSEA. There are 13 residues in the CDR3. V gave up 1 base and J gave up 2 bases, with 7 bases separating them. The CDR3 DNA is TGCAGCGTTGAAGGGCCCGTCACAGATACGCAGTATTTT. This gives the protein CSVEGPVTDTQYF.

This chain links TRBV14 with TRBJ2-7, with D perhaps TRBD1 (6 bases). V lost 6 bases and J lost 1, with 10 bases in between. Germline V gene sequence: CDR1 SGHDN, CDR2 FVKESK. The CDR3 runs to 13 residues. The CDR3 DNA is TGTGCCAGCAGACCGACAGGATCCTACGAGCAGTACTTC. The encoded protein is CASRPTGSYEQYF.

This clone was seen only a few times. The chain has TRBV7-2 and TRBJ1-5, with TRBD1 matching 7 bases. CDR1 and CDR2 (germline): SGHTA, FQGNSA. The CDR3 contains 14 residues. Losses at the gene ends were 5 bases for V and 4 bases for J; bases not matched to a gene: 5. The CDR3 reads CASSPSQGNQPQHF. The CDR3 DNA is TGTGCCAGCAGCCCCTCACAGGGGAATCAGCCCCAGCATTTT.

The rearrangement links TRBV23-1 to TRBJ1-6; no clear D. TRBV23-1 belongs to the ORF category, with a function that is uncertain. V gave up 8 bases and J gave up 13 bases, with 15 bases separating them. This CDR3 comprises 12 residues. The chain's CDR3 is CASSRTGRPLHF. CDR3 in DNA: TGCGCCAGCTCGAGGACGGGTCGGCCCCTCCACTTT.

This clone showed up just a few times. This chain joins TRBV18 and TRBJ1-2; 9 bases match TRBD1. The CDR3 loop spans 15 amino acids. Germline assignment: CDR1 KGHSH and CDR2 LQKENI. The junction had 3 bases not matched to a gene; V was cut back by 1 base and J by 3 bases. In DNA form, the CDR3 reads TGTGCCAGCTCACCACAGGACAGGGGCGACTATGGCTACACCTTC. This gives the protein CASSPQDRGDYGYTF.

V is TRBV5-6 and J is TRBJ1-4, with D possibly being TRBD1 (5 bases). This CDR3 is built from 16 residues. Germline V gives CDR1 SGHDT, CDR2 YYEEEE. Deletions cut 5 bases from V and 6 bases from J, with 20 bases between. The DNA for the CDR3 is TGTGCCAGCAGTTTTGATGGTGGGACGACCGATGAAAAACTGTTTTTT. Protein product: CASSFDGGTTDEKLFF.

This clone was seen a handful of times. The CDR3 coding sequence is TGTGCCAGCAGCTTGGGACAGGGTGGCATTCAGTACTTC. This codes for CASSLGQGGIQYF. This chain joins TRBV7-3 and TRBJ2-4; TRBD1 matches 9 bases. There are 13 residues in the CDR3. Trimming took 3 bases from V and 9 from J; bases not matched to a gene: 3. Germline V gene lookup returns CDR1 SGHTA and CDR2 FQGTGA.